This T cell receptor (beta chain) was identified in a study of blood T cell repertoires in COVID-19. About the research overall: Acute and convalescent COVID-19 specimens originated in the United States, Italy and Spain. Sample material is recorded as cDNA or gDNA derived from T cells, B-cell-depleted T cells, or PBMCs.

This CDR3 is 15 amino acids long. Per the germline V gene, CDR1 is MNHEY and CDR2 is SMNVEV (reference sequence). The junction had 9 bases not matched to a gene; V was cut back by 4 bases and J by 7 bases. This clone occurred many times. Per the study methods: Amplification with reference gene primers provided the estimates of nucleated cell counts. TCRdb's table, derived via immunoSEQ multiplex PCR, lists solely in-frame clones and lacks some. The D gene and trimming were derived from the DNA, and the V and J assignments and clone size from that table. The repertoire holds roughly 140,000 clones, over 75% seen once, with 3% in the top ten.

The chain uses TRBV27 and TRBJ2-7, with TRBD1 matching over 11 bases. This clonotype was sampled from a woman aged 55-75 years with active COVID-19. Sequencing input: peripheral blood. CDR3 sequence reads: CASSYPGQGVREQYF. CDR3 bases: TGTGCCAGCAGTTATCCGGGACAGGGGGTGCGGGAGCAGTACTTC.